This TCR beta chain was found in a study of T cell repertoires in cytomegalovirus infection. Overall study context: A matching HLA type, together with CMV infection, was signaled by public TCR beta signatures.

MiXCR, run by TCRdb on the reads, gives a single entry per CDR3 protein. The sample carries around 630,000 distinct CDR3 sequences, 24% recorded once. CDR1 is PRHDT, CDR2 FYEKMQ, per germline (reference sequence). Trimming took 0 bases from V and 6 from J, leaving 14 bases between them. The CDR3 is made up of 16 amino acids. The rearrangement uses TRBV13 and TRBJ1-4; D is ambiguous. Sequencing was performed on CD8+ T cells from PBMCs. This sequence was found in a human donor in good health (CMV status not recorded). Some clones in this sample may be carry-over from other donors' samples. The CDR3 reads CASSLGQSGADEKLFF. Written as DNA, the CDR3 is TGTGCCAGCAGCTTAGGACAGTCGGGAGCTGATGAAAAACTGTTTTTT.